This TCR beta chain came from a study of blood T cells in healthy people across ages. The study, taken as a whole, reports: Estimated diversity that came from one million T cells was considered an underestimate. Possibly confounding the expanded clonotype changes was the fact that donor CMV status was unknown. Observed TCR beta diversity per million T cells went down as age went up. This fall followed a roughly linear course with age.

This clonotype showed up many times. What it binds is unknown. Germline lookup yields CDR1 SGHKS and CDR2 YYEKEE (reference sequence). With 4 bases clipped from V and 1 base from J, the junction kept 11 bases outside the gene matches. This CDR3 is 16 amino acids long. For the second PCR, which ran for roughly 6 to 12 cycles, a sample-barcoded 5' primer and a J-beta primer mix were used. TCRdb re-called the 5' RACE reads through MiXCR, storing one row per CDR3 protein. The data contain hundreds of thousands of distinct CDR3 sequences, about 32% of them singletons. The chain carries TRBV5-5 and TRBJ2-7; 7 nucleotides align to TRBD1. Sequencing was performed on blood. This TCR was sampled from a woman of 80 years or more in good health. The CDR3: CASSLPGRGSSYEQYF. DNA for the CDR3: TGTGCCAGCAGCCTGCCCGGCAGGGGGTCATCCTACGAGCAGTACTTC.